The source of this T cell receptor (beta chain) is a study of T-cell memory formation after mild COVID-19. At the level of the study: The two donors had largely donor-specific TCR clusters. The study, taken as a whole, reports: Clones contracting across day 15 to 85 had a balanced CD4/CD8 profile; later expanding clones leaned CD4+. Contracting CD4+ clones were located mainly in CM and EM, and CD8+ clones in EMRA.

MiXCR was run by TCRdb on the 5' RACE reads, yielding one entry per CDR3 protein. The data contain 270,000 or so distinct CDR3 sequences, roughly 18% of them singletons. This clonotype was counted only a few times. Its antigen is not identified. V was clipped by 4 bases and J by 2 bases, with 14 bases between them. CDR3 length equals 15 residues. Germline V CDR1 and CDR2: SGDLS, YYNGEE. V and J are TRBV9 and TRBJ2-3, with no clear D. Sequencing was done on a sample of PBMCs or a T cell subset sorted from them (not recorded which). The sequence derives from a man younger than 35 who had mild COVID-19 (a few samples of this study predate the infection). Cell type and time point are not known. The CDR3 here is CASSPRATYTDTQYF. DNA for the CDR3: TGTGCCAGCAGCCCTCGGGCCACTTACACAGATACGCAGTATTTT.